These 17 T cell receptor beta chains originate from one sample sequenced in a study of blood T cells in healthy people across ages. A second PCR of 7 to 11 cycles used a sample-barcoded 5' primer and a J-beta primer mix. One entry per CDR3 protein results from TCRdb running MiXCR on the 5' RACE reads. Counted here are around 1,500,000 distinct CDR3 sequences, about 40% occurring once; the ten biggest clones make up 6.5% to 10%. Sequencing was carried out using blood. The receptor set was obtained from a woman aged 18-29 years in good health.

The CDR3 loop is CSADRDSTEAFF. In nucleotides, the CDR3 is TGCAGCGCCGACCGCGACAGCACTGAAGCTTTCTTT. The chain links TRBV29-1 to TRBJ1-1; possible D gene TRBD1, 5 bases. This CDR3 is 12 amino acids long. V dropped 7 bases and J dropped 4 bases, with 13 bases sitting between them. The germline V gene encodes CDR1 SQVTM and CDR2 ANQGSEA. Drawing the rest from reference TRBV29-1 and TRBJ1-1, the complete variable domain is SAVISQKPSRDICQRGTSLTIQCQVDSQVTMMFWYRQQPGQSLTLIATANQGSEATYESGFVIDKFPISRPNLTFSTLTVSNMSPEDSSIYLCSADRDSTEAFFGQGTRLTVV.

Many counts were recorded for this clonotype. The rearrangement links TRBV12-3 or TRBV12-4 to TRBJ2-7; perhaps TRBD1 as D (5 bases). Trimming took 6 bases from V and 4 from J, leaving 10 bases between them. This CDR3 comprises 12 residues. CDR3 coding DNA: TGTGCCAGCAGGATGGGGCTGTACGAGCAGTACTTC. Protein: CASRMGLYEQYF.

The gene calls are TRBV5-1 and TRBJ2-1; D perhaps matches TRBD2 (5 bases). V shed 0 bases and J shed 4 bases, with 14 bases lying between them. The CDR3 totals 16 residues. Germline values: CDR1 SGHRS, CDR2 YFSETQ. The CDR3 loop is CASSLAPGRTYNEQFF. The CDR3 DNA follows: TGCGCCAGCAGCTTGGCACCGGGAAGGACTTACAATGAGCAGTTCTTC.

This sequence joins TRBV2 and TRBJ1-4; 7 bases agree with TRBD1. CDR3 size: 16 residues. Germline lookup yields CDR1 SNHLY and CDR2 FYNNEI. The trim removed 5 bases at V and 4 bases at J, leaving 10 bases unmatched. As DNA, the CDR3 is TGTGCCAGCAGTCAAGGGACAGCTCTCTTTAATGAAAAACTGTTTTTT. This gives the protein CASSQGTALFNEKLFF.

This clonotype has a handful of counts. The rearrangement links TRBV4-1 to TRBJ1-6; 8 bases agree with TRBD1. V trimming: 3 bases; J trimming: 10 bases; junction bases outside the gene matches: 14. Germline CDR1 MGHRA, CDR2 YSYEKL. This CDR3 has 17 amino acids. In DNA, the CDR3 is TGCGCCAGCAGCCACCCCCAAGGACAGGGAGGAGAATCACCCCTCCACTTT. Its protein is CASSHPQGQGGESPLHF.

The genes are TRBV4-2 and TRBJ1-1, with D perhaps matching TRBD1 (5 bases). The CDR3 spans 14 residues. Trimming took off 1 base at V and 7 bases at J, with 13 bases between the two ends. Germline CDR1 is LGHNA and CDR2 is YNFKEQ. CDR3 loop: CASSQAQSQGEAFF. The CDR3 DNA reads as TGTGCCAGCAGCCAAGCCCAGAGTCAGGGTGAAGCTTTCTTT.

V gene TRBV6-5 combines with J gene TRBJ2-2; D uncertain. The CDR3 spans 13 residues. V was pared by 7 bases and J by 2 bases, with 8 bases between. The germline CDR1 and CDR2 sequences are MNHEY and SVGAGI. For the CDR3, the DNA is TGTGCCAGCAAGGGCGTAAACACCGGGGAGCTGTTTTTT. Residues: CASKGVNTGELFF.

This clonotype was recorded at least ten times. V and J are TRBV5-1 and TRBJ2-3; 12 bases are a match to TRBD2. CDR1 is SGHRS and CDR2 is YFSETQ in the germline V gene. V dropped 2 bases and J dropped 3; count of bases not matched to a gene: 4. The CDR3 consists of 16 residues. CDR3 sequence: CASSLTLAGGTDTQYF. Here the CDR3 DNA reads TGCGCCAGCAGCTTAACTCTAGCGGGAGGGACAGATACGCAGTATTTT.

The chain couples TRBV25-1 to TRBJ2-3; D is uncertain. This CDR3 comprises 16 residues. Trimming took off 5 bases at V and 7 bases at J, with 22 bases between the two ends. CDR1 is MGHDK and CDR2 is SYGVNS in the germline V gene. CDR3 in amino acids: CASSPTYSADYNTQYF. CDR3 sequence (DNA): TGTGCCAGCAGTCCAACCTATTCGGCAGATTATAATACGCAGTATTTT.

The rearrangement joins TRBV20-1 to TRBJ2-5; D call uncertain. The CDR3 has 12 residues. Trimming left V 3 bases short and J 11 bases short, with 16 bases between. Germline V CDR1 and CDR2: DFQATT, SNEGSKA (reference sequence). CDR3 bases: TGCAGTGCTAGGGACCCCAACACGGAGCAGTACTTC. The encoded protein is CSARDPNTEQYF.

This chain links TRBV5-5 with TRBJ2-2; 10 nucleotides match TRBD1. Germline V gene lookup returns CDR1 SGHKS and CDR2 YYEKEE (reference sequence). After removal of 6 bases from V and 6 bases from J, the junction contained 8 bases not matched to a gene. The CDR3 has 15 residues. In DNA form, the CDR3 reads TGTGCCAGCACCTGGGACAGGGGTATTGCCGGGGAGCTGTTTTTT. It encodes CASTWDRGIAGELFF.

This clonotype has only one observation. This rearrangement joins TRBV27 to TRBJ2-1, with TRBD1 matching over 9 bases. The J call may be faulty, since TRBJ2-7 better matches the DNA end. The length of the CDR3 is 13 residues. Germline loops: CDR1 MNHEY, CDR2 SMNVEV (reference sequence). The CDR3: CASWGQGRGEQYF. The CDR3 region has the DNA TGTGCCAGCTGGGGACAGGGAAGAGGTGAGCAGTACTTC.

The chain uses TRBV30 and TRBJ1-5; D remains ambiguous. The CDR3 totals 14 residues. V was cut by 4 bases and J by 0 bases, with 10 bases left in between. In germline, CDR1 is GTSNPN, CDR2 SVGIG (reference sequence). The CDR3 reads CAWTLAYSNQPQHF. In nucleotides, the CDR3 is TGTGCCTGGACACTGGCGTATAGCAATCAGCCCCAGCATTTT.

The chain employs TRBV25-1 and TRBJ2-1; a possible D gene is TRBD2 (6 bases). The CDR3 covers 15 residues. Looked up from germline, CDR1 is MGHDK and CDR2 is SYGVNS. The ends were cut back, 2 bases at V and 1 base at J, with 9 bases in the middle. Here the CDR3 reads CASSEGGGSYNEQFF. The CDR3 DNA reads TGTGCCAGCAGTGAAGGTGGAGGGTCCTACAATGAGCAGTTCTTC.

The V call is TRBV20-1, the J call TRBJ2-3; D not resolved. The germline V gene encodes CDR1 DFQATT and CDR2 SNEGSKA (reference sequence). There are 10 residues in the CDR3. V was trimmed by 6 bases and J by 7 bases, leaving 8 bases between them. The CDR3 nucleotides read TGCAGTGCGGGTAGTCATACGCAGTATTTT. This sequence encodes CSAGSHTQYF.

In regard to this clonotype: The junction and the germline gene differ at one end; a read error may be behind it. This chain uses TRBV25-1 with TRBJ2-3; D might be TRBD1 (5 bases). CDR3 size: 14 residues. The germline V gene encodes CDR1 MGHDK and CDR2 SYGVNS. The CDR3 sequence is CTSSEGVGADTQYF. The CDR3 DNA sequence: TGTACCAGCAGTGAAGGGGTGGGCGCAGATACGCAGTATTTT.

This chain connects TRBV2 to TRBJ2-3; tentatively, D is TRBD2 (6 bases). This CDR3 is 18 amino acids long. Trimming cost V 4 bases and J 2 bases, with 22 bases left between them. Germline loops: CDR1 SNHLY, CDR2 FYNNEI. CDR3 coding DNA: TGTGCCAGCAGTGGTAGGGCTAGAGCGGGTGCCGACACAGATACGCAGTATTTT. Amino acid sequence: CASSGRARAGADTDTQYF.